This is a list of T cell receptor beta chains from one sample in a study of a mutant IDH1 vaccine in newly diagnosed glioma. The protocol was immunoSEQ multiplex PCR, while the TCRdb copy is restricted to in-frame clones and leaves out a portion. The sample consists of about 98,000 clones, roughly 90% of them appearing once. Sequenced material: PBMCs, taken from a glioma patient treated with radiotherapy, temozolomide or both. These receptors were taken from a woman aged 45-65 years with glioma. The CDR3 runs from the conserved cysteine through the conserved F or W. A D gene is named only where the DNA matches it firmly. Only part of the rows carry a size: once, few, many, or a class if the clone is expanded.

clone size: .; D gene: TRBD1; V gene: TRBV7-9; J gene: TRBJ2-7; CDR3 DNA: TGTGCCAGCAGCCTAGACAGGGCCTACGAGCAGTACTTC; CDR3 protein: CASSLDRAYEQYF
clone size: once; D gene: .; V gene: TRBV1; J gene: TRBJ2-7; CDR3 DNA: TGCACCAGCAGCCAAGGTGGCGGGAGGCTCTCCTACGAGCAGTACTTC; CDR3 protein: CTSSQGGGRLSYEQYF
clone size: .; D gene: .; V gene: TRBV10-3; J gene: TRBJ2-5; CDR3 DNA: TGTGCCATCAGCTCGGGCCAGTACCAAGAGACCCAGTACTTC; CDR3 protein: CAISSGQYQETQYF
clone size: few; D gene: .; V gene: TRBV11-2; J gene: TRBJ2-3; CDR3 DNA: TGTGCCAGCAGCTTCGGGGGTAGCACAGATACGCAGTATTTT; CDR3 protein: CASSFGGSTDTQYF
clone size: .; D gene: .; V gene: TRBV28; J gene: TRBJ2-2; CDR3 DNA: TGTGCCAGCAGGCTCAGGGGGGGAGCGAACACCGGGGAGCTGTTTTTT; CDR3 protein: CASRLRGGANTGELFF
clone size: .; D gene: .; V gene: TRBV5-1; J gene: TRBJ1-4; CDR3 DNA: TGCGCCAGCAGCTTAGAGGGGGGGACTAATGAAAAACTGTTTTTT; CDR3 protein: CASSLEGGTNEKLFF
clone size: .; D gene: TRBD1; V gene: TRBV28; J gene: TRBJ2-7; CDR3 DNA: TGTGCCAGCAGCCCCCGGGACAGCTACGAGCAGTACTTC; CDR3 protein: CASSPRDSYEQYF
clone size: once; D gene: TRBD1; V gene: TRBV9; J gene: TRBJ2-1; CDR3 DNA: TGTGCCAGCAGCACGAAGACAGGGGTCAATGAGCAGTTCTTC; CDR3 protein: CASSTKTGVNEQFF
clone size: once; D gene: TRBD2; V gene: TRBV2; J gene: TRBJ2-1; CDR3 DNA: TGTGCCAGCAGTAGACTAGCGGGTGCCTACAATGAGCAGTTCTTC; CDR3 protein: CASSRLAGAYNEQFF
clone size: .; D gene: .; V gene: TRBV6-6; J gene: TRBJ1-6; CDR3 DNA: TGTGCCAGCAGTTATAACTCACCCCTCCACTTT; CDR3 protein: CASSYNSPLHF
clone size: .; D gene: TRBD2; V gene: TRBV7-9; J gene: TRBJ2-1; CDR3 DNA: TGTGCCAGCAGCTATAGCGGGAGGGCTGGGCATGAGCAGTTCTTC; CDR3 protein: CASSYSGRAGHEQFF
clone size: .; D gene: .; V gene: TRBV6-6; J gene: TRBJ2-7; CDR3 DNA: TGTGCCAGCAGCCCCTACTACGAGCAGTACTTC; CDR3 protein: CASSPYYEQYF
clone size: few; D gene: .; V gene: TRBV2; J gene: TRBJ1-4; CDR3 DNA: TGTGCCAGCGGAGCCACAGGGTCTAAACTGTTTTTT; CDR3 protein: CASGATGSKLFF
clone size: few; D gene: .; V gene: TRBV5-4; J gene: TRBJ2-2; CDR3 DNA: TGTGCCAGCAGCCCGTGGAAGCGCGCGAACACCGGGGAGCTGTTTTTT; CDR3 protein: CASSPWKRANTGELFF
clone size: .; D gene: TRBD2; V gene: TRBV2; J gene: TRBJ2-7; CDR3 DNA: TGTGCCAGCAGGAAGCCTAGCGGGGGGAACACCTACGAGCAGTACTTC; CDR3 protein: CASRKPSGGNTYEQYF
clone size: many; D gene: .; V gene: TRBV7-7; J gene: TRBJ2-5; CDR3 DNA: TGTGCTAGCAGCTTAGACACCCAAGAGACCCAGTACTTC; CDR3 protein: CASSLDTQETQYF
clone size: .; D gene: .; V gene: TRBV9; J gene: TRBJ2-7; CDR3 DNA: TGTGCCAGCAGCGTAGGACAAGGCCCCGGGTACGAGCAGTACTTC; CDR3 protein: CASSVGQGPGYEQYF
clone size: .; D gene: TRBD1; V gene: TRBV7-9; J gene: TRBJ2-1; CDR3 DNA: TGTGCCAGCAGCTTGGGACAGGGAATCTACAATGAGCAGTTCTTC; CDR3 protein: CASSLGQGIYNEQFF
clone size: .; D gene: .; V gene: TRBV7-2; J gene: TRBJ2-7; CDR3 DNA: TGTGCCAGCAGCTTAGGACAGGTTCAAACCTACGAGCAGTACTTC; CDR3 protein: CASSLGQVQTYEQYF
clone size: .; D gene: TRBD2; V gene: TRBV19; J gene: TRBJ2-7; CDR3 DNA: TGTGCCAGTAGACCTCCGGGACTAGCGGGAGGGACAGTCTTCTTC; CDR3 protein: CASRPPGLAGGTVFF
clone size: .; D gene: .; V gene: TRBV7-9; J gene: TRBJ1-2; CDR3 DNA: TGTGCCAGCAGCTGGACCGGCTATGGCTACACCTTC; CDR3 protein: CASSWTGYGYTF
clone size: few; D gene: TRBD1; V gene: TRBV18; J gene: TRBJ1-4; CDR3 DNA: TGTGCCAGCTCACCCCCCGGGGACAGTGAAAAACTGTTTTTT; CDR3 protein: CASSPPGDSEKLFF
clone size: .; D gene: TRBD1; V gene: TRBV7-9; J gene: TRBJ2-1; CDR3 DNA: TGTGCCAGCAGCTTAGACAGGGGGGACAATGAGCAGTTCTTC; CDR3 protein: CASSLDRGDNEQFF
clone size: .; D gene: .; V gene: TRBV11-2; J gene: TRBJ2-5; CDR3 DNA: TGTGCCAGCAGCTCAGGCGAGACCCAGTACTTC; CDR3 protein: CASSSGETQYF
clone size: .; D gene: .; V gene: TRBV19; J gene: TRBJ1-4; CDR3 DNA: TGTGCCAGTAGTACCCGGACAGATAATGAAAAACTGTTTTTT; CDR3 protein: CASSTRTDNEKLFF
clone size: .; D gene: .; V gene: TRBV5-8; J gene: TRBJ1-5; CDR3 DNA: TGTGCCAGCAGCTTGGTGCGGCTCAATCAGCCCCAGCATTTT; CDR3 protein: CASSLVRLNQPQHF
clone size: .; D gene: .; V gene: TRBV19; J gene: TRBJ2-7; CDR3 DNA: TGTGCCAGTCAGACTTCCCTGGGGGGCTACGAGCAGTACTTC; CDR3 protein: CASQTSLGGYEQYF
clone size: .; D gene: .; V gene: TRBV27; J gene: TRBJ2-2; CDR3 DNA: TGTGCCAGCAGTTTACTAGCGAGAGGGCTAGGAAGCGGGGAGCTGTTTTTT; CDR3 protein: CASSLLARGLGSGELFF
clone size: few; D gene: .; V gene: TRBV18; J gene: TRBJ2-4; CDR3 DNA: TGTGCCAGCTCACCCCCAGGCTGGGGAAACATTCAGTACTTC; CDR3 protein: CASSPPGWGNIQYF
clone size: .; D gene: TRBD1; V gene: TRBV7-9; J gene: TRBJ1-2; CDR3 DNA: TGTGCCAGCAGCTTAGCCACAGGGGGGCTCGCCTTC; CDR3 protein: CASSLATGGLAF
clone size: .; D gene: .; V gene: TRBV5-5; J gene: TRBJ1-5; CDR3 DNA: TGTGCCAGCAGCCTCAGAGGCGGGGCCTATCAGCCCCAGCATTTT; CDR3 protein: CASSLRGGAYQPQHF
clone size: once; D gene: .; V gene: TRBV19; J gene: TRBJ2-1; CDR3 DNA: TGTGCCAGTCGTTCCCGGTGTACCTCCTACAATGAGCAGTTCTTC; CDR3 protein: CASRSRCTSYNEQFF
clone size: .; D gene: TRBD1; V gene: TRBV7-2; J gene: TRBJ1-1; CDR3 DNA: TGTGCCAGCAGCTTAGGATTTGGACAGGGGAACACTGAAGCTTTCTTT; CDR3 protein: CASSLGFGQGNTEAFF
clone size: once; D gene: .; V gene: TRBV5-4; J gene: TRBJ2-5; CDR3 DNA: TGTGCCAGCAGCTCCGACCTCGTCGGGTCCCAAGAGACCCAGTACTTC; CDR3 protein: CASSSDLVGSQETQYF
clone size: once; D gene: .; V gene: TRBV5-1; J gene: TRBJ1-2; CDR3 DNA: TGCGCCAGCAGCTTGGCCGGGGAGGGTGGCTACACCTTC; CDR3 protein: CASSLAGEGGYTF
clone size: .; D gene: TRBD1; V gene: TRBV10-2; J gene: TRBJ2-7; CDR3 DNA: TGCGCCAGCATGCGGTGGGACAGCGCCTACGAGCAGTACTTC; CDR3 protein: CASMRWDSAYEQYF
clone size: .; D gene: .; V gene: TRBV6-5; J gene: TRBJ1-4; CDR3 DNA: TGTGCCAGCAGTTGGGATCGGCGGAGTGAAAAACTGTTTTTT; CDR3 protein: CASSWDRRSEKLFF
clone size: .; D gene: TRBD1; V gene: TRBV10-3; J gene: TRBJ2-7; CDR3 DNA: TGTGCCATCAGTCTTGACAGGGCCCGGACTTACGAGCAGTACTTC; CDR3 protein: CAISLDRARTYEQYF
clone size: .; D gene: .; V gene: TRBV10-3; J gene: TRBJ1-5; CDR3 DNA: TGTGCCATCAGTGAGTCCGGCCGGGGAAATCAGCCCCAGCATTTT; CDR3 protein: CAISESGRGNQPQHF
clone size: .; D gene: TRBD1; V gene: TRBV28; J gene: TRBJ2-7; CDR3 DNA: TGTGCCAGCAGTACAAGGACAGGGATTTCCTACGAGCAGTACTTC; CDR3 protein: CASSTRTGISYEQYF
clone size: few; D gene: .; V gene: TRBV28; J gene: TRBJ2-7; CDR3 DNA: TGTGCCAGCAGTTTATCAACGGGGGCCGCTGGGGATGAGCAGTACTTC; CDR3 protein: CASSLSTGAAGDEQYF
clone size: .; D gene: .; V gene: TRBV28; J gene: TRBJ1-5; CDR3 DNA: TGTGCCAGCAGTTTACAATTTGCCGATAATCAGCCCCAGCATTTT; CDR3 protein: CASSLQFADNQPQHF
clone size: .; D gene: TRBD2; V gene: TRBV23-1; J gene: TRBJ2-1; CDR3 DNA: TGCGCCAGCAGTCAATCGGTGAGGCTAGCGGGTCCCAATGAGCAGTTCTTC; CDR3 protein: CASSQSVRLAGPNEQFF
clone size: .; D gene: .; V gene: TRBV6-6; J gene: TRBJ1-5; CDR3 DNA: TGTGCCAGCGGAAGGGGGGTGGGTCAGCCCCAGCATTTT; CDR3 protein: CASGRGVGQPQHF
clone size: once; D gene: TRBD1; V gene: TRBV18; J gene: TRBJ1-5; CDR3 DNA: TGTGCCAGCTCTCAAGGCAGGGGGCTTCAGCCCCAGCATTTT; CDR3 protein: CASSQGRGLQPQHF
clone size: .; D gene: .; V gene: TRBV18; J gene: TRBJ2-7; CDR3 DNA: TGTGCCAGCTCACCTACCCAGGGGTACGAGCAGTACTTC; CDR3 protein: CASSPTQGYEQYF